Given below is one T cell receptor (beta chain) in context. The CDR3 runs 15 residues. Germline V lookup: CDR1 LNHDA, CDR2 SQIVND (reference sequence). V lost 5 bases and J lost 5; bases outside the gene matches: 7. In the original workflow: Amplification of reference gene primers provided the estimated nucleated cell counts. Generated by immunoSEQ multiplex PCR, the TCRdb table keeps only in-frame clones and is missing some. From that table come the V and J calls and clone size; the DNA was used to work out D and trimming. The sample yields some 97,000 clones, 70% to 90% seen once. This sample stems from a study of blood T cell repertoires in COVID-19. Whole-study context: Material from acute and convalescent COVID-19 was sourced from the United States, Italy and Spain. PBMCs, B-cell-depleted T cells, or T cells were the source of the cDNA or gDNA that made up the material.

Input material: peripheral blood. This chain links TRBV19 with TRBJ2-5, with TRBD2 matching 11 bases. The clonotype comes from a man over 45 with active or convalescent COVID-19. The CDR3 sequence is CASSPGLAVKETQYF. The DNA of the CDR3 is TGTGCCAGTAGTCCGGGACTAGCGGTTAAGGAGACCCAGTACTTC.